This T cell receptor beta chain was identified in a study of blood T cell repertoires in COVID-19. Study in general: PBMCs, B-cell-depleted T cells, or T cells were the source of the cDNA or gDNA that made up the material.

CDR1 and CDR2 (germline): SGHRS, YFSETQ. This CDR3 has 16 amino acids. The junction had 10 bases not matched to a gene; V was cut back by 0 bases and J by 7 bases. As handled by the study authors: The assay estimated nucleated cells by amplifying reference gene primers. Assay used: immunoSEQ multiplex PCR; TCRdb lists only in-frame clones, some missing. V, J and clone size were drawn from that table, and D and trimming were deduced from the DNA. The data hold tens of thousands of clones, with about nine tenths observed a single time. This clonotype was sampled from a woman aged 45 to 65 with active or convalescent COVID-19. This chain connects TRBV5-1 to TRBJ1-2, with TRBD1 identical over 9 bases. The sample was peripheral blood. Here the CDR3 reads CASSLAWDRALIGYTF. The DNA for the CDR3 is TGCGCCAGCAGCTTGGCCTGGGACAGGGCGCTTATTGGCTACACCTTC.